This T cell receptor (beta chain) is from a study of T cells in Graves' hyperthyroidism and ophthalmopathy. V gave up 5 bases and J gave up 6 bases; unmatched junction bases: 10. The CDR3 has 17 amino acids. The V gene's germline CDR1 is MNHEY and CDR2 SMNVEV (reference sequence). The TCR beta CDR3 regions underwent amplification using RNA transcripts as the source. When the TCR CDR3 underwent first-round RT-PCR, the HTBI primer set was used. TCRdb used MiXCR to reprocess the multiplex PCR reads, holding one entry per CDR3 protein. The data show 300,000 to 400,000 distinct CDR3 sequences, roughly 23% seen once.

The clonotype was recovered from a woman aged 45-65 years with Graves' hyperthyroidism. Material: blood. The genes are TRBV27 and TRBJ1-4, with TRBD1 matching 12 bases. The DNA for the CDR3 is TGTGCCAGCAGTCCCCCGGGACAGGGGGCTCGTCATGAAAAACTGTTTTTT. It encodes CASSPPGQGARHEKLFF.